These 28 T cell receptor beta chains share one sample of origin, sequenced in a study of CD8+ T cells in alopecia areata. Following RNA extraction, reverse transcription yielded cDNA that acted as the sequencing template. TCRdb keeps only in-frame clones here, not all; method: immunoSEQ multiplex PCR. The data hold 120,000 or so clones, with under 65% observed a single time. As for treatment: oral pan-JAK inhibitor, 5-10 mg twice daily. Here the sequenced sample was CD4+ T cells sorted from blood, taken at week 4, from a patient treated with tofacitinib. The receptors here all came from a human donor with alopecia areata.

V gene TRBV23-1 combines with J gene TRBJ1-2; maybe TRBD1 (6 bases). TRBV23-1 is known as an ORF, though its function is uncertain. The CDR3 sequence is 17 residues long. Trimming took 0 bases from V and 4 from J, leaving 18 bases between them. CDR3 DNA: TGCGCCAGCAGTCAATCGATCCAGAACAGGGATGTCTATGGCTACACCTTC. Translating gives CASSQSIQNRDVYGYTF.

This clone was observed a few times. CDR3 DNA: TGCAGCGTTGCGGTGGGACAGCTTGAAGCTTTCTTT. Its translation: CSVAVGQLEAFF. This sequence joins TRBV29-1 and TRBJ1-1; 7 nucleotides agree with TRBD1. CDR1 is SQVTM, CDR2 ANQGSEA, per germline. The CDR3 loop spans 12 amino acids. After removal of 4 bases from V and 7 bases from J, the junction contained 6 bases not matched to a gene.

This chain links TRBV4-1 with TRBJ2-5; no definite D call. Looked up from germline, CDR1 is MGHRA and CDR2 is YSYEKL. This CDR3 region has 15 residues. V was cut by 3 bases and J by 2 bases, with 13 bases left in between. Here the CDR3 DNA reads TGCGCCAGCAGCCAGGGCCGGGCCCTACAAGAGACCCAGTACTTC. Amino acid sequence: CASSQGRALQETQYF.

DNA for the CDR3: TGCGCCAGCAGCCAAGGTCTCTCTGGACAGCTCAAACAAGAGACCCAGTACTTC. Residues: CASSQGLSGQLKQETQYF. The V call is TRBV4-1, the J call TRBJ2-5; D may be TRBD1 (6 bases). V was cut by 1 base and J by 2 bases, with 20 bases left in between. The length of the CDR3 is 18 residues. CDR1 and CDR2 (germline): MGHRA, YSYEKL.

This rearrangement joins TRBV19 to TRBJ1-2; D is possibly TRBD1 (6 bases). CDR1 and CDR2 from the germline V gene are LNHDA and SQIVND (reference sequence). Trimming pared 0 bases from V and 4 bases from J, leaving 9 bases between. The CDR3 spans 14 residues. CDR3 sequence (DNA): TGTGCCAGTAGTATAGAGGCGGGGGCCTATGGCTACACCTTC. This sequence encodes CASSIEAGAYGYTF.

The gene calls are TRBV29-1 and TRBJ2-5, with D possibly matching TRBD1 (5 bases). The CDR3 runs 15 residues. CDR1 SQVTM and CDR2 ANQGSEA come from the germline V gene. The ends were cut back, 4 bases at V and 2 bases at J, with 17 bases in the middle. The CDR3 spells CSVGGRRQKQETQYF. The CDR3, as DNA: TGCAGCGTTGGGGGCCGGCGGCAGAAACAAGAGACCCAGTACTTC.

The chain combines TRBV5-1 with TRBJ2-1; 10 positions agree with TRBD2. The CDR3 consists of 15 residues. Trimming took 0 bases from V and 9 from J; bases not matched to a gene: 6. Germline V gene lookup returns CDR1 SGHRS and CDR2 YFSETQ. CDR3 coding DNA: TGCGCCAGCAGCTTGGCCCTAGCGGGGGTCCTTGAGCAGTTCTTC. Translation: CASSLALAGVLEQFF.

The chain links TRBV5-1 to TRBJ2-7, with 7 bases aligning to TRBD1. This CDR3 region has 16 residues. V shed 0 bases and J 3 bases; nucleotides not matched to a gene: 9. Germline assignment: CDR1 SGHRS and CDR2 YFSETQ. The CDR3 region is CASSLAGQALFYEQYF. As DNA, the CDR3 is TGCGCCAGCAGCTTGGCCGGACAGGCCTTGTTCTACGAGCAGTACTTC.

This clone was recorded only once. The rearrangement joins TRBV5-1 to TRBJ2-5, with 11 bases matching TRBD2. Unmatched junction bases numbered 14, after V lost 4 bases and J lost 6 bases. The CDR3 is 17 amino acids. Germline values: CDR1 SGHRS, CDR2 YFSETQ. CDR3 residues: CASSVIVTSGSRKTQYF. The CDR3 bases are TGCGCCAGCAGCGTGATCGTTACTAGCGGGAGCAGAAAGACCCAGTACTTC.

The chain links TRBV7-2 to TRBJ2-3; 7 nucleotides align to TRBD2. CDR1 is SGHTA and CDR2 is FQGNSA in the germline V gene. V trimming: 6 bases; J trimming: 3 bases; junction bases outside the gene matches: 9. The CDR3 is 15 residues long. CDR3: CASSSSGIVTDTQYF. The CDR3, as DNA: TGTGCCAGCAGTTCCAGCGGGATCGTAACAGATACGCAGTATTTT.

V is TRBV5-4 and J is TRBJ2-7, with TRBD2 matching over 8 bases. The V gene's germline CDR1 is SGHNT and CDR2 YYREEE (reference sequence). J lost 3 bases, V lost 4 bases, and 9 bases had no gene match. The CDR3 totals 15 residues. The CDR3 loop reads CASSPRAGAYYEQYF. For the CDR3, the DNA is TGTGCCAGCAGCCCGAGAGCGGGGGCCTACTACGAGCAGTACTTC.

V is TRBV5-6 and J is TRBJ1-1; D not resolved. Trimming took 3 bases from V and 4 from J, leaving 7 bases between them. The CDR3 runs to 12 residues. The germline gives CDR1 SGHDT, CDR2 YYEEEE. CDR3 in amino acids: CASSSGVTEAFF. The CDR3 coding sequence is TGTGCCAGCAGCTCCGGCGTCACTGAAGCTTTCTTT.

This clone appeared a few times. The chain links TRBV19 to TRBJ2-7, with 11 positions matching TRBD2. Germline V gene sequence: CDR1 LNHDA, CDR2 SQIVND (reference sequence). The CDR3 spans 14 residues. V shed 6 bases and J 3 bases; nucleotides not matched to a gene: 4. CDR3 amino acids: CASSGLAGFYEQYF. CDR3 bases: TGTGCCAGTAGCGGACTAGCGGGCTTCTACGAGCAGTACTTC.

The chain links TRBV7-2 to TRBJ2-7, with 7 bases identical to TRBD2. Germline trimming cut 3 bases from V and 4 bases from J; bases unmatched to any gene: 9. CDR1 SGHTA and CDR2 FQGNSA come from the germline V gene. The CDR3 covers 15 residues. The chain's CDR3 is CASSLREGLGYEQYF. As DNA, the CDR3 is TGTGCCAGCAGCTTGAGGGAGGGCTTAGGGTACGAGCAGTACTTC.

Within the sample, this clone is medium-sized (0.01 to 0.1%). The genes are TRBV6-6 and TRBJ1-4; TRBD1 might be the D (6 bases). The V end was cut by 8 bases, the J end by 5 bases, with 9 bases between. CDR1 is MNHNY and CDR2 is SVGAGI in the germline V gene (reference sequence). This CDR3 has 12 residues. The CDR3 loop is CASRDTNEKLFF. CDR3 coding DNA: TGTGCCAGCCGGGACACCAATGAAAAACTGTTTTTT.

The CDR3 is CASSYGQAQETQYF. CDR3 bases: TGTGCCAGCAGTTACGGACAGGCACAAGAGACCCAGTACTTC. The chain employs TRBV6-6 and TRBJ2-5; 7 nucleotides match TRBD1. V shed 2 bases, J shed 2 bases, and the junction held 2 bases outside the gene matches. The CDR3 contains 14 residues. CDR1 is MNHNY, CDR2 SVGAGI, per germline (reference sequence).

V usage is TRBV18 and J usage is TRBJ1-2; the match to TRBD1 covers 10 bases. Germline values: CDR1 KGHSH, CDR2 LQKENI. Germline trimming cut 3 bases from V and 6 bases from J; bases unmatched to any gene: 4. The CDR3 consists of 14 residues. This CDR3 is CASSPGTGVHGYTF. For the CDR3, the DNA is TGTGCCAGCTCACCCGGGACAGGGGTCCATGGCTACACCTTC.

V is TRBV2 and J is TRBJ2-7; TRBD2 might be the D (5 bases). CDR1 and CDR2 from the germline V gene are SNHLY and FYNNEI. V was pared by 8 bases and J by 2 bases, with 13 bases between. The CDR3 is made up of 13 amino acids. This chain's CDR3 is CASGQRHAYEQYF. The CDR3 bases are TGTGCCAGCGGTCAGCGGCACGCCTACGAGCAGTACTTC.

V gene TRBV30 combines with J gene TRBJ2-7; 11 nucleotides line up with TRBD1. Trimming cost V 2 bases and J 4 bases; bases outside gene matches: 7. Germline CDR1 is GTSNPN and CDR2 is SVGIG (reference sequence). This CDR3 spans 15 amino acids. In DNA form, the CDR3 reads TGTGCCTGGAGTAGTAAGGGACAGGGGGGGTACGAGCAGTACTTC. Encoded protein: CAWSSKGQGGYEQYF.

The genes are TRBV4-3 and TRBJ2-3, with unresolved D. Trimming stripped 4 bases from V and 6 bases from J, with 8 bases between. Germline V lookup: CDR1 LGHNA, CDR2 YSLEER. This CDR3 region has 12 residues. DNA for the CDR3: TGCGCCAGCAGCCCCCCCCAGGATACGCAGTATTTT. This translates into CASSPPQDTQYF.

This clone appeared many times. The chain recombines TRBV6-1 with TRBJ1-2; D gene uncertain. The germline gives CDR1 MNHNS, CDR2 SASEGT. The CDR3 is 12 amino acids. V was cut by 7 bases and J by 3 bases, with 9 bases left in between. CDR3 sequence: CASTPDDYGYTF. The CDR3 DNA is TGTGCCAGCACTCCAGATGACTATGGCTACACCTTC.

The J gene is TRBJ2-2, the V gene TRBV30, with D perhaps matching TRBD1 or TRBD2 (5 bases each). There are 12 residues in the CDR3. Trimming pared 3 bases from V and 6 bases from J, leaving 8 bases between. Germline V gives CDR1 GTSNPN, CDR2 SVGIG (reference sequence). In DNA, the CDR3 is TGTGCCTGGAGGGGGGTACCCGGGGAGCTGTTTTTT. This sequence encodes CAWRGVPGELFF. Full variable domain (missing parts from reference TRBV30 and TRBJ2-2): SQTIHQWPATLVQPVGSPLSLECTVEGTSNPNLYWYRQAAGRGLQLLFYSVGIGQISSEVPQNLSASRPQDRQFILSSKKLLLSDSGFYLCAWRGVPGELFFGEGSRLTVL.

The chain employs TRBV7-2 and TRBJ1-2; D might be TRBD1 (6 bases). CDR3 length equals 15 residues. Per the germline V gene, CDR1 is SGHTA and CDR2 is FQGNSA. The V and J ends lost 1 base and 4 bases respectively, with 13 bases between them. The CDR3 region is CASSLDPGDAYGYTF. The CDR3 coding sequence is TGTGCCAGCAGCTTAGATCCAGGGGACGCCTATGGCTACACCTTC.

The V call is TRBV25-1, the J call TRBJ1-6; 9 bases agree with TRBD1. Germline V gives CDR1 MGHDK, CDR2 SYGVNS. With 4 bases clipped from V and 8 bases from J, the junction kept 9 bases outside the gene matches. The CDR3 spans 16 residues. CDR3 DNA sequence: TGTGCCAGCAGTGCCAGGGGGACAGGGTTTTATTCACCCCTCCACTTT. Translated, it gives CASSARGTGFYSPLHF.

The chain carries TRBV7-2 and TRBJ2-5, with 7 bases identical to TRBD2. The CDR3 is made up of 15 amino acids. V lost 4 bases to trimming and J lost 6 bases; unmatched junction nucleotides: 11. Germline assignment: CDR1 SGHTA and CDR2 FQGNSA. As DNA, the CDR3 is TGTGCCAGCAGCTCCCTAACGACTAGCACAAAGACCCAGTACTTC. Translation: CASSSLTTSTKTQYF.

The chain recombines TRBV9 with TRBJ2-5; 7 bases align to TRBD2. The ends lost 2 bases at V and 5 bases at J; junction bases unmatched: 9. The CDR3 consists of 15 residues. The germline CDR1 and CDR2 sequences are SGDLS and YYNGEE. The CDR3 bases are TGTGCCAGCAGCGTTGGGGGGGTAAGATTGGAGACCCAGTACTTC. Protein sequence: CASSVGGVRLETQYF.

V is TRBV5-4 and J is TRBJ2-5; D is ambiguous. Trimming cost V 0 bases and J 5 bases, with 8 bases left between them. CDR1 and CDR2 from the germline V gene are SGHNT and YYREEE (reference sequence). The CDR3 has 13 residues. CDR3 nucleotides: TGTGCCAGCAGCTTGGGGGGTGGGGAGACCCAGTACTTC. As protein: CASSLGGGETQYF. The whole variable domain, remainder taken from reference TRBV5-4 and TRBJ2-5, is ETGVTQSPTHLIKTRGQQVTLRCSSQSGHNTVSWYQQALGQGPQFIFQYYREEENGRGNFPPRFSGLQFPNYSSELNVNALELDDSALYLCASSLGGGETQYFGPGTRLLVL.

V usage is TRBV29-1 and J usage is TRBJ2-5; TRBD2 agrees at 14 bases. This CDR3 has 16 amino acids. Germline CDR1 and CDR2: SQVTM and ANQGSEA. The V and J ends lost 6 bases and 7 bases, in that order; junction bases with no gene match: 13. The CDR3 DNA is TGCAGCGTCCCAAGTGGGACTAGCGGGGGACTCCGGACCCAGTACTTC. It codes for CSVPSGTSGGLRTQYF.